This TCR beta chain was documented in a study of blood T cell repertoires in COVID-19. Overall study context: Some COVID-19 samples were acute and others convalescent; all came from the United States, Italy and Spain.

Methods used by the authors: Quantification of nucleated cells was approximated via reference gene primer amplification. TCRdb keeps only in-frame clones here, not all; method: immunoSEQ multiplex PCR. The D gene and trimming were derived from the DNA, and the V and J assignments and clone size from that table. The sample records under 200,000 clones, 84% being singletons. The source is a man between 35 and 55 years old who had recovered from COVID-19. The sequencing sample was made of peripheral blood.

CDR3 bases: TGTGCCAGCTCACCGAGGATCAATCAGCCCCAGCATTTT. The encoded protein is CASSPRINQPQHF. V is TRBV18 and J is TRBJ1-5; unclear D gene. The ends were cut back, 3 bases at V and 3 bases at J, with 6 bases in the middle. Germline lookup yields CDR1 KGHSH and CDR2 LQKENI. This CDR3 has 13 residues.